A selection of T cell receptor beta chains follows, all from one sample in a study of blood T cell repertoires in COVID-19. This table comes from immunoSEQ multiplex PCR, and its TCRdb copy is limited to in-frame clones, with some not included. The repertoire holds 150,000 to 200,000 clones, with 88% as singletons. Sequenced input: PBMCs or T cells enriched from blood (not recorded which). These TCRs come from a young woman who had recovered from COVID-19. Each CDR3 is given with its conserved first and last residue. The order of the fields is D gene, clone size, V gene, J gene, CDR3 DNA, CDR3 protein. D genes are given only for firm matches. Some rows have no size entry. The others give once, few or many, or a class for an expanded clone.

TRBD1	.	TRBV2	TRBJ1-2	TGTGCCAGCAGTTCACAGGGGGTCGGCTATGGCTACACCTTC	CASSSQGVGYGYTF
TRBD1	once	TRBV28	TRBJ1-5	TGTGCCAGCGTTACCCCGGTAGGGACAGGGGTAAATCAGCCCCAGCATTTT	CASVTPVGTGVNQPQHF
TRBD1	.	TRBV5-4	TRBJ2-7	TGTGCCAGCAGCACGTTAGGGGGCCGCTACGAGCAGTACTTC	CASSTLGGRYEQYF
TRBD1	.	TRBV11-2	TRBJ2-5	TGTGCCAGCAGCTTCGGGACAGGCGCTCGGGAGACCCAGTACTTC	CASSFGTGARETQYF
TRBD1	.	TRBV9	TRBJ1-2	TGTGCCAGCAGCGTAGAGAGACAGGGGGCCTCTAACTATGGCTACACCTTC	CASSVERQGASNYGYTF
.	.	TRBV3-1/TRBV3-2	TRBJ2-7	TGTGCCAGCAGCCCGACGGGGGGCCCCTACGAGCAGTACTTC	CASSPTGGPYEQYF
TRBD1	.	TRBV18	TRBJ1-2	TGTGCCAGCTCACCTAGACAGGGCGAGGGCGGCTACACCTTC	CASSPRQGEGGYTF
TRBD2	.	TRBV5-1	TRBJ2-1	TGCGCCAGCAGCACGGATGGGACTAGCGGAATCAATGAGCAGTTCTTC	CASSTDGTSGINEQFF
.	.	TRBV12-2	TRBJ1-6	TGTGCAAGTCGCTCGAATCGGACAGGGTCTCACCATAATTCACCCCTCCACTTT	CASRSNRTGSHHNSPLHF
TRBD1	.	TRBV4-3	TRBJ2-1	TGCGCCAGCAGCCAGGCCGGGACAGGGGGCTTTGAGCAGTTCTTC	CASSQAGTGGFEQFF
.	once	TRBV7-9	TRBJ2-7	TGTGCCAGCAGCCCCCGAGGGGGAGCGGGAAGCTCCTACGAGCAGTACTTC	CASSPRGGAGSSYEQYF
.	.	TRBV30	TRBJ2-7	TGTGCCTGGTCGCGGACAAAGTACGAGCAGTACTTC	CAWSRTKYEQYF
TRBD1	.	TRBV28	TRBJ2-3	TGTGCCAGCAGTTTGGGGACAGGGGGTACAGATACGCAGTATTTT	CASSLGTGGTDTQYF
.	.	TRBV7-9	TRBJ1-1	TGTGCCAGCAGCTTAAGAAGGGGACAATCGGAAGCTTTCTTT	CASSLRRGQSEAFF
TRBD1	few	TRBV2	TRBJ2-2	TGTGCCAGCCTGGGACAGGGGGCCGGGGAGCTGTTTTTT	CASLGQGAGELFF
.	.	TRBV28	TRBJ2-5	TGTGCCAGCAGTTTCTTACTACAAGAGACCCAGTACTTC	CASSFLLQETQYF
.	.	TRBV10-3	TRBJ2-3	TGTGCCATCAGTGGTCTAGGGGCTGCAGATACGCAGTATTTT	CAISGLGAADTQYF
.	.	TRBV12-3/TRBV12-4	TRBJ1-1	TGTGCCAGCAGTACTACAGGGAACACTGAAGCTTTCTTT	CASSTTGNTEAFF
TRBD1	.	TRBV5-4	TRBJ1-1	TGTGCCAGCAGTATAAATTGGGGACAGGGGCGAGAAGCTTTCTTT	CASSINWGQGREAFF
TRBD2	.	TRBV12-3/TRBV12-4	TRBJ2-3	TGTGCCAGCGGTCCGGGACTAGCGACGACGCAGTATTTT	CASGPGLATTQYF
TRBD1	.	TRBV7-6	TRBJ2-5	TGTGCCAGCAGCCGGGACAGGGGAGGGAGGGAAGAGACCCAGTACTTC	CASSRDRGGREETQYF
TRBD1	.	TRBV7-2	TRBJ1-5	TGTGCCAGCACCTCGGGACAGGGATTTAGCAATCAGCCCCAGCATTTT	CASTSGQGFSNQPQHF
.	.	TRBV28	TRBJ1-5	TGTGCCAGCAGTTTAGGTCCGGACGGGAGGCCCCAGCATTTT	CASSLGPDGRPQHF
TRBD1	.	TRBV12-3/TRBV12-4	TRBJ2-5	TGTGCCAGCAGTTTGACAGGGAACGTTGACCAGTACTTC	CASSLTGNVDQYF
.	.	TRBV20-1	TRBJ2-7	TGCAGTGCTAGAGCAGGCTACGAGCAGTACTTC	CSARAGYEQYF
TRBD2	.	TRBV5-6	TRBJ2-1	TGTGCCAGCAGCTTGCGCGGGAGTAACAATGAGCAGTTCTTC	CASSLRGSNNEQFF
.	.	TRBV6-5	TRBJ2-3	TGTGCCAGCAGTTACTCGCCAACCTATAGCACAGATACGCAGTATTTT	CASSYSPTYSTDTQYF